This paragraph reports one TCR beta chain. Generated by immunoSEQ multiplex PCR, the TCRdb table keeps only in-frame clones and is missing some. The sample lists 120,000 to 150,000 clones, around 86% occurring once. The record originates from a study of blood T cell repertoires in COVID-19. CDR3 length equals 14 residues. Germline assignment: CDR1 SGDLS and CDR2 YYNGEE. V lost 3 bases, J lost 8 bases, and 8 bases stayed unmatched. This sequence originates from a human donor in a cohort sampled during active COVID-19. This rearrangement joins TRBV9 to TRBJ2-1; 7 bases are a match to TRBD2. The sequenced sample consisted of peripheral blood. In DNA form, the CDR3 reads TGTGCCAGCAGCGCCCGGGACTATACTTATGAGCAGTTCTTC. It encodes CASSARDYTYEQFF.